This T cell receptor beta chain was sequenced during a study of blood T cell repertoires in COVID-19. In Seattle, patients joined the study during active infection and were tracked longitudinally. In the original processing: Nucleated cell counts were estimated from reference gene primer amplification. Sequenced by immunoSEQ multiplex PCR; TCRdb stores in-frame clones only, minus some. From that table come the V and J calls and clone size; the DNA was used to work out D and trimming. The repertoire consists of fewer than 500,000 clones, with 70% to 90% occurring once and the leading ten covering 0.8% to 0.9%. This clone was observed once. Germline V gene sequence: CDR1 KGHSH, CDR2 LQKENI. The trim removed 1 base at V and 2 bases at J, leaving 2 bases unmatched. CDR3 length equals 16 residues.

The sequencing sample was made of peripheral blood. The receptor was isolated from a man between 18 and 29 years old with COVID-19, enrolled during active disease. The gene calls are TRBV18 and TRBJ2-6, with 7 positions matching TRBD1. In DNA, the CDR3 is TGTGCCAGCTCACCACAGGGGGCGGCTGGGGCCAACGTCCTGACTTTC. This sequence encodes CASSPQGAAGANVLTF.